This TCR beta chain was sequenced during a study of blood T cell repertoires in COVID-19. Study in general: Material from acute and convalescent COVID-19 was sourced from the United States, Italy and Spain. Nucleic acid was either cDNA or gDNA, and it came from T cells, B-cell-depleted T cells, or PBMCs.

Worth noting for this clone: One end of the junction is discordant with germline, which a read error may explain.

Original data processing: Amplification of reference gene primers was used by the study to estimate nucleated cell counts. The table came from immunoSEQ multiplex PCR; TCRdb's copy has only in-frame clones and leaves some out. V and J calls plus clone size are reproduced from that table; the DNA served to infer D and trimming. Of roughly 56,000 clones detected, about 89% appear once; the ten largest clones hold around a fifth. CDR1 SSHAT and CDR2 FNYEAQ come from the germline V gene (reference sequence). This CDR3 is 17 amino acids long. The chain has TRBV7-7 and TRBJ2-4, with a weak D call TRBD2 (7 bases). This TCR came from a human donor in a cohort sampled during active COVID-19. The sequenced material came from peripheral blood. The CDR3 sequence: CASSLERGGIAKNIQYF. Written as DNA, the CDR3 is TGTGCTAGCAGCTTAGAGAGGGGGGGAATAGCCAAAAACATTCAGTACTTC.